The 24 T cell receptor beta chains below come from one sample, sequenced in a study of molecular identifiers for immune sequencing clone quantification. TCRdb processed the PCR reads anew with MiXCR; each CDR3 protein has one entry. Here the sample spans hundreds of thousands of distinct CDR3 sequences, just under 20% being singletons. The sequenced material came from naive CD8+ T cells from blood, with Jurkat cell RNA spiked in. Indicated subset: FACS-sorted CD8+CD4-CCR7+CD45RA+ naive T cells. Receptors were obtained from a human donor in good health. Some libraries in this study had Jurkat cell RNA spiked in.

About this clonotype: A read error may produce the germline difference seen at one junction end. V is TRBV4-2 and J is TRBJ2-1; 7 bases map to TRBD1. The CDR3 totals 16 residues. CDR1 is LGHNA and CDR2 is YNFKEQ in the germline V gene. The CDR3 reads CASSQADRSSYNGQFF. The CDR3 DNA reads TGTGCCAGCAGCCAAGCGGACAGGAGCTCCTACAATGGGCAGTTCTTC.

The chain joins TRBV11-2 to TRBJ1-1; D ambiguous. This CDR3 is 14 amino acids long. CDR1 is SGHAT and CDR2 is FQNNGV in the germline V gene. V shed 2 bases and J shed 7 bases, with 14 bases lying between them. In nucleotides, the CDR3 is TGTGCCAGCAGCTTACTTACGGGAACTGATGAAGCTTTCTTT. Translation: CASSLLTGTDEAFF. Full variable domain (missing parts from reference TRBV11-2 and TRBJ1-1): EAGVAQSPRYKIIEKRQSVAFWCNPISGHATLYWYQQILGQGPKLLIQFQNNGVVDDSQLPKDRFSAERLKGVDSTLKIQPAKLEDSAVYLCASSLLTGTDEAFFGQGTRLTVV.

The chain joins TRBV19 to TRBJ1-5, with D perhaps TRBD1 (6 bases). Trimming removed 7 bases from V and 1 base from J, with 11 bases in between. Germline-derived CDR1 and CDR2 are LNHDA and SQIVND (reference sequence). The CDR3 sequence is 14 residues long. CDR3 nucleotide sequence: TGTGCCAGTACCGAAGGGGGGAGCAATCAGCCCCAGCATTTT. Translated: CASTEGGSNQPQHF.

This clonotype was found many times. The J gene is TRBJ2-7, the V gene TRBV4-1; 8 positions agree with TRBD2. Germline values: CDR1 MGHRA, CDR2 YSYEKL. There are 15 residues in the CDR3. The V segment lost 1 base and the J segment 0 bases; nucleotides outside the gene matches: 2. As DNA, the CDR3 is TGCGCCAGCAGCCAAGTGGGACTAGACTCCTACGAGCAGTACTTC. This sequence encodes CASSQVGLDSYEQYF.

This clonotype has a count of ten or more. This rearrangement joins TRBV20-1 to TRBJ2-3, with 12 bases fitting TRBD1. Germline trimming cut 0 bases from V and 5 bases from J; bases unmatched to any gene: 3. This CDR3 region has 15 residues. Per germline, CDR1 DFQATT and CDR2 SNEGSKA (reference sequence). This CDR3 reads CSAREGQGAGDTQYF. The CDR3 DNA reads as TGCAGTGCTAGAGAGGGACAGGGGGCTGGAGATACGCAGTATTTT.

This clonotype came up a few times. The V call is TRBV27, the J call TRBJ2-7, with 7 positions matching TRBD1. Germline lookup yields CDR1 MNHEY and CDR2 SMNVEV (reference sequence). Losses at the gene ends were 6 bases for V and 5 bases for J; bases not matched to a gene: 13. This CDR3 contains 15 residues. CDR3 in DNA: TGTGCCAGCAGGGCTGCAGCAGGGGGAAGGCACGAGCAGTACTTC. It yields the protein CASRAAAGGRHEQYF.

Of note for this clonotype: The junction shows a germline mismatch at one end, possibly a read error. The chain combines TRBV20-1 with TRBJ2-5, with TRBD1 matching 8 bases. This CDR3 comprises 14 residues. The germline CDR1 and CDR2 sequences are DFQATT and SNEGSKA (reference sequence). As DNA, the CDR3 is TGCAGTGCTAGGGCAAGACAGGGGCAAGAGGCCCAGTACTTC. Translated: CSARARQGQEAQYF.

This clonotype was seen at least ten times. The chain joins TRBV6-2 or TRBV6-3 to TRBJ2-3; D perhaps matches TRBD1 (5 bases). V lost 5 bases and J 9 bases, leaving 12 bases between the germline ends. The CDR3 runs 12 residues. CDR1 is MNHEY, CDR2 SVGEGT, per germline. CDR3 residues: CASSPDSPTQYF. CDR3 DNA sequence: TGTGCCAGCAGTCCTGACAGTCCCACGCAGTATTTT.

This clonotype was seen at least ten times. The V and J genes are TRBV27 and TRBJ1-5, with 7 positions matching TRBD1. CDR1 is MNHEY, CDR2 SMNVEV, per germline (reference sequence). V trimming: 6 bases; J trimming: 1 base; junction bases outside the gene matches: 6. CDR3 size: 15 residues. The CDR3 DNA follows: TGTGCCAGCAGAATCGGGACAGCAAGCAATCAGCCCCAGCATTTT. Its protein is CASRIGTASNQPQHF.

The chain recombines TRBV14 with TRBJ2-7, with unresolved D. Germline loops: CDR1 SGHDN, CDR2 FVKESK. Between the trimmed V and J ends, which lost 2 bases and 3 bases, there was a span of 8 bases. The CDR3 has 13 amino acids. This CDR3 is CASSQSVSYEQYF. In nucleotides, the CDR3 is TGTGCCAGCAGCCAATCAGTGAGCTACGAGCAGTACTTC.

This clonotype was detected ten times or more. The chain carries TRBV27 and TRBJ2-7; 9 nucleotides align to TRBD1. This CDR3 contains 14 residues. V gave up 3 bases and J gave up 4 bases; unmatched junction bases: 4. Per the germline V gene, CDR1 is MNHEY and CDR2 is SMNVEV (reference sequence). The CDR3 is CASSLLGQGYEQYF. The DNA for the CDR3 is TGTGCCAGCAGTTTGCTGGGACAGGGTTACGAGCAGTACTTC.

This clonotype turned up a few times. Being one base from a much bigger clone, this may be a read error. J is TRBJ1-5 and V is TRBV7-6; D might be TRBD1 (5 bases). The CDR3 spans 14 residues. Per germline, CDR1 SGHVS and CDR2 FNYEAQ. The CDR3 reads CASSLGGLNRPQHF. In DNA, the CDR3 is TGTGCCAGCAGCTTAGGGGGCCTCAATCGGCCCCAGCATTTT.

This clonotype was recorded many times. The rearrangement uses TRBV5-1 and TRBJ2-2, with D possibly called TRBD1 or TRBD2 (5 bases each). V lost 4 bases and J lost 6, with 22 bases in between. Germline V gene data show CDR1 as SGHRS and CDR2 as YFSETQ. This CDR3 has 17 amino acids. DNA for the CDR3: TGCGCCAGCAGCCCGGGGACCCTCAGGATCGTTCCCGGGGAGCTGTTTTTT. Amino acids: CASSPGTLRIVPGELFF.

This clonotype was counted ten times or more. In nucleotides, the CDR3 is TGTGCCAGTAGTATAGGGAGCAGGGTGGTAACCGGGGAGCTGTTTTTT. Protein product: CASSIGSRVVTGELFF. This sequence joins TRBV19 and TRBJ2-2; maybe TRBD1 (5 bases). The CDR3 length is 16 residues. V gave up 1 base and J gave up 5 bases, with 14 bases separating them. Germline loops: CDR1 LNHDA, CDR2 SQIVND (reference sequence).

The genes are TRBV7-9 and TRBJ2-1; D is ambiguous. The CDR3 covers 15 residues. Germline V lookup: CDR1 SEHNR, CDR2 FQNEAQ (reference sequence). V was trimmed by 5 bases and J by 7 bases, leaving 18 bases between them. CDR3 sequence: CASSQPPTPNNEQFF. CDR3 DNA sequence: TGTGCCAGCAGCCAGCCCCCGACACCTAATAATGAGCAGTTCTTC.

This clonotype was detected a few times. This chain's CDR3 is CASSSSGGYTDTQYF. The CDR3 DNA is TGTGCCAGCAGTTCTAGCGGGGGCTACACAGATACGCAGTATTTT. The J gene is TRBJ2-3, the V gene TRBV6-2 or TRBV6-3; 10 bases line up with TRBD2. The CDR3 spans 15 residues. Losses at the gene ends were 4 bases for V and 2 bases for J; bases not matched to a gene: 3. CDR1 is MNHEY, CDR2 SVGEGT, per germline.

This chain joins TRBV28 and TRBJ2-3; no firm D call. Trimming pared 11 bases from V and 4 bases from J, leaving 25 bases between. The CDR3 has 16 residues. Per germline, CDR1 MDHEN and CDR2 SYDVKM. The DNA of the CDR3 is TGTGCCGGCGGCCCCTGGCGAGGAGATAAAGCAGATACGCAGTATTTT. Its translation is CAGGPWRGDKADTQYF. Full variable domain (remainder filled in from reference TRBV28 and TRBJ2-3): DVKVTQSSRYLVKRTGEKVFLECVQDMDHENMFWYRQDPGLGLRLIYFSYDVKMKEKGDIPEGYSVSREKKERFSLILESASTNQTSMYLCAGGPWRGDKADTQYFGPGTRLTVL.

This clonotype was counted only a few times. The chain employs TRBV19 and TRBJ2-7, with a weak D call TRBD2 (5 bases). The germline V gene encodes CDR1 LNHDA and CDR2 SQIVND (reference sequence). The V end was cut by 6 bases, the J end by 1 base, with 16 bases between. This CDR3 has 15 amino acids. As DNA, the CDR3 is TGTGCCAGTAGACCGAGCGGCGCTCCATCCTACGAGCAGTACTTC. Its protein is CASRPSGAPSYEQYF.

About this clonotype: This may arise from a read error, as a much more abundant clone is one base away. The V call is TRBV20-1, the J call TRBJ2-5; D is undetermined. The CDR3 length is 11 residues. CDR1 is DFQATT, CDR2 SNEGSKA, per germline (reference sequence). The CDR3 sequence is CCARDGKTQYF. The CDR3 DNA is TGCTGTGCTAGAGATGGAAAGACCCAGTACTTC.

This clonotype has ten or more counts. V is TRBV30 and J is TRBJ2-3; tentatively, D is TRBD1 (6 bases). V lost 4 bases to trimming and J lost 4 bases, with 12 bases between them. Germline lookup yields CDR1 GTSNPN and CDR2 SVGIG (reference sequence). This CDR3 has 13 residues. The CDR3 region is CAWNDQGPDTQYF. DNA for the CDR3: TGTGCCTGGAACGATCAGGGGCCAGATACGCAGTATTTT.

This clonotype was seen a handful of times. V is TRBV6-2 or TRBV6-3 and J is TRBJ1-3, with D perhaps TRBD1 (6 bases). Trimming took 0 bases from V and 3 from J, leaving 21 bases between them. This CDR3 has 19 amino acids. Germline lookup yields CDR1 MNHEY and CDR2 SVGEGT. The CDR3 DNA reads as TGTGCCAGCAGTTACTCGGATGGGGACAATCATTCCGTTGGAAACACCATATATTTT. It specifies CASSYSDGDNHSVGNTIYF.

This clonotype was detected ten times or more. This CDR3 reads CATSDSKSDSRANTGELFF. The CDR3 DNA reads TGTGCCACCAGTGATTCCAAATCGGACAGCCGAGCGAACACCGGGGAGCTGTTTTTT. The chain combines TRBV24-1 with TRBJ2-2; D possibly corresponds to TRBD1 (6 bases). The CDR3 is 19 amino acids. Deletions cut 2 bases from V and 0 bases from J, with 18 bases between. The germline CDR1 and CDR2 sequences are KGHDR and SFDVKD.

This clonotype was seen many times. One end of the junction varies from germline; a read error may be responsible. The gene calls are TRBV4-1 and TRBJ2-7; no definite D call. The CDR3 has 13 residues. Germline loops: CDR1 MGHRA, CDR2 YSYEKL. CDR3 sequence: CASSQARTYEQYF. CDR3 bases: TGTGCCAGCAGCCAAGCCCGGACCTACGAGCAGTACTTC.

With regard to this clonotype: Just one base apart from a much larger clone, this may be a read error. The chain combines TRBV7-2 with TRBJ2-3; the D call may be TRBD1 or TRBD2 (7 bases each). The CDR3 covers 15 residues. Germline V gene lookup returns CDR1 SGHTA and CDR2 FQGNSA. CDR3 sequence: CASSPSGVGTDMQYF. In DNA form, the CDR3 reads TGTGCCAGCAGCCCCAGCGGGGTAGGGACAGATATGCAGTATTTT. Combining the CDR3 with reference TRBV7-2 and TRBJ2-3 gives the whole variable domain GAGVSQSPSNKVTEKGKDVELRCDPISGHTALYWYRQSLGQGLEFLIYFQGNSAPDKSGLPSDRFSAERTGGSVSTLTIQRTQQEDSAVYLCASSPSGVGTDMQYFGPGTRLTVL.